The clone carrying this T cell receptor (beta chain) has more than one count but fewer than ten. The data derive from a study of T cells in Graves' hyperthyroidism and ophthalmopathy. The investigators amplified TCR beta CDR3 regions from RNA transcripts. HTBI primers were the set used in a first-round RT-PCR of the TCR CDR3. MiXCR, applied by TCRdb to the multiplex PCR reads, yields one record per CDR3 protein. The profile shows roughly 640,000 distinct CDR3 sequences, more than 15% of them singletons. The TCR comes from a woman between 40 and 50 years old with Graves' ophthalmopathy. The sample was blood.

In DNA form, the CDR3 reads TGCGCCAGCGCCGACAGACAGGGCCCGATCACCGGGGAGCTGTTTTTT. It is translated as CASADRQGPITGELFF. The rearrangement links TRBV5-1 to TRBJ2-2; 7 positions agree with TRBD1. V lost 7 bases and J lost 4; bases outside the gene matches: 13. The CDR3 loop spans 16 amino acids. In germline, CDR1 is SGHRS, CDR2 YFSETQ.